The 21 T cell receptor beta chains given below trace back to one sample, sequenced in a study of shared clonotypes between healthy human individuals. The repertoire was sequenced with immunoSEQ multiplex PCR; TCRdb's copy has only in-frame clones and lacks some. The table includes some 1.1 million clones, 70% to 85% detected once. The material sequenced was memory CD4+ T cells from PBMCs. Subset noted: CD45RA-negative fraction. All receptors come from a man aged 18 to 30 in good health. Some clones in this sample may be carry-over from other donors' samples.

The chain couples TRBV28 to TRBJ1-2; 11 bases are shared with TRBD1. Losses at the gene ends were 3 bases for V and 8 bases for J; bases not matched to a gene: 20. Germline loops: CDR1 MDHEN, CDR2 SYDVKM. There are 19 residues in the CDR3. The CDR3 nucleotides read TGTGCCAGCAGTTTCTATCTCCCGCCGGGACAGGGGGGAGCTAGAGGCTACACCTTC. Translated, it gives CASSFYLPPGQGGARGYTF.

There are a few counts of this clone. DNA of the CDR3: TGTGCCAGCAGTAAAGGAGTCCCCGGGGGAAATTCACCCCTCCACTTT. This codes for CASSKGVPGGNSPLHF. The rearrangement joins TRBV28 to TRBJ1-6; tentative D call: TRBD1 (5 bases). Deletions cut 5 bases from V and 7 bases from J, with 18 bases between. Germline V gives CDR1 MDHEN, CDR2 SYDVKM. The CDR3 covers 16 residues.

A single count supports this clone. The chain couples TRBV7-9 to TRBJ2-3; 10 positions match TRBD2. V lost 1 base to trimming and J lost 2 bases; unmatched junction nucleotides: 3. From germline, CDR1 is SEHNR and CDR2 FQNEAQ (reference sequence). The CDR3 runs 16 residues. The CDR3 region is CASSLGTSGYTDTQYF. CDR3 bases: TGTGCCAGCAGCTTAGGGACTAGCGGTTACACAGATACGCAGTATTTT.

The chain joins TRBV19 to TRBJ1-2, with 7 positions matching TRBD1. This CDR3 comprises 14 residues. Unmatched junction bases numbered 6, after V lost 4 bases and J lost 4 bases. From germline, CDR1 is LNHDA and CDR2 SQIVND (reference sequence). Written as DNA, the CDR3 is TGTGCCAGTAGTACCAACAGGGGTGGCTATGGCTACACCTTC. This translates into CASSTNRGGYGYTF.

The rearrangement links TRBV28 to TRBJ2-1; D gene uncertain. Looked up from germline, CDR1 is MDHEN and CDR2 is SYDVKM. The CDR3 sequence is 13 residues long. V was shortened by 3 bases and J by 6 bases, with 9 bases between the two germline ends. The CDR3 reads CASSFVSINEQFF. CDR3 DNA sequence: TGTGCCAGCAGTTTCGTTTCCATCAATGAGCAGTTCTTC.

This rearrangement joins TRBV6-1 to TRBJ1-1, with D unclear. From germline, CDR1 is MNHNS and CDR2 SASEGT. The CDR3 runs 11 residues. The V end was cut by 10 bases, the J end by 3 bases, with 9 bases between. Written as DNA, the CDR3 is TGTGCCACGGGAGGAGACACTGAAGCTTTCTTT. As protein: CATGGDTEAFF.

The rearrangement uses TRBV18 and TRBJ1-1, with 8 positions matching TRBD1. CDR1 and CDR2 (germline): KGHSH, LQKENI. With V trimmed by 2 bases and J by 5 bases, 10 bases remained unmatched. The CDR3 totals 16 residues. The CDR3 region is CASSPFVTGGETEAFF. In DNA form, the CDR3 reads TGTGCCAGCTCACCATTTGTAACAGGGGGTGAGACTGAAGCTTTCTTT.

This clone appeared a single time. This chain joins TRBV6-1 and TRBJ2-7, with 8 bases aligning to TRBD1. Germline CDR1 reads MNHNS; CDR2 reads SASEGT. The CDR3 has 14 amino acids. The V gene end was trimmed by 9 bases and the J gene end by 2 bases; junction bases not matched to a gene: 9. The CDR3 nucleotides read TGTGCCAGGAAAAGGACAGGGACCACCTACGAGCAGTACTTC. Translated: CARKRTGTTYEQYF.

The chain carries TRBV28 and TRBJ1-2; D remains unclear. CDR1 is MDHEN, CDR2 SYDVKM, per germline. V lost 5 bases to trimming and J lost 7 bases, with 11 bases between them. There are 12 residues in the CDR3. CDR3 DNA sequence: TGTGCCAGCAGTCCATCGGACGGTGGCTACACCTTC. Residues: CASSPSDGGYTF.

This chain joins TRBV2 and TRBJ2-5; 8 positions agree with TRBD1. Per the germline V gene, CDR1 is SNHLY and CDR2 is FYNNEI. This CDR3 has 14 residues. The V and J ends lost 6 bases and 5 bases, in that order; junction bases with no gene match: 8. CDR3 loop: CASRAYQGAETQYF. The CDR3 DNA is TGTGCCAGCAGAGCCTACCAGGGGGCTGAGACCCAGTACTTC.

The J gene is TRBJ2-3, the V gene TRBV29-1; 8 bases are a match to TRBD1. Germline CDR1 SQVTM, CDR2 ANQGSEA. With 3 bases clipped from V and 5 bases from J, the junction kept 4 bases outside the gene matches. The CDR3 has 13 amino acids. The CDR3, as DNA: TGCAGCGTTGAGGACAGGGCAGGAGATACGCAGTATTTT. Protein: CSVEDRAGDTQYF.

The CDR3 sequence is CASSMTGDYGYTF. The DNA for the CDR3 is TGTGCCAGCAGTATGACAGGGGACTATGGCTACACCTTC. The chain joins TRBV28 to TRBJ1-2, with 8 bases fitting TRBD1. Germline V gene sequence: CDR1 MDHEN, CDR2 SYDVKM. This CDR3 comprises 13 residues. Trimming cost V 5 bases and J 3 bases; bases outside gene matches: 2.

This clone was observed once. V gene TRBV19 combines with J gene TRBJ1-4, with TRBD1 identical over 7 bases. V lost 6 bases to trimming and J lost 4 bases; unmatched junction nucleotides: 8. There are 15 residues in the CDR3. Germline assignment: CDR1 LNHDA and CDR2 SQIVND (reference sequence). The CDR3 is CASSLGGDSNEKLFF. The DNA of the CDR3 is TGTGCCAGTAGCCTCGGAGGGGACAGTAATGAAAAACTGTTTTTT. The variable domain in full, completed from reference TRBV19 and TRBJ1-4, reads DGGITQSPKYLFRKEGQNVTLSCEQNLNHDAMYWYRQDPGQGLRLIYYSQIVNDFQKGDIAEGYSVSREKKESFPLTVTSAQKNPTAFYLCASSLGGDSNEKLFFGSGTQLSVL.

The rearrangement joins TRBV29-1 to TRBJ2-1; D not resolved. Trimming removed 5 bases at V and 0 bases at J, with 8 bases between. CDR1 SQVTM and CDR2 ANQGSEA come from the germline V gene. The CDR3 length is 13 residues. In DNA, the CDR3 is TGCAGCGTTTCCCCCGACTCCTACAATGAGCAGTTCTTC. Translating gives CSVSPDSYNEQFF.

Here the CDR3 reads CASSARDWQFF. In DNA, the CDR3 is TGTGCCAGCAGTGCACGGGACTGGCAGTTCTTC. The V and J genes are TRBV6-1 and TRBJ2-1; tentatively, D is TRBD2 (6 bases). V was pared by 4 bases and J by 12 bases, with 10 bases between. The CDR3 has 11 residues. Germline CDR1 and CDR2: MNHNS and SASEGT.

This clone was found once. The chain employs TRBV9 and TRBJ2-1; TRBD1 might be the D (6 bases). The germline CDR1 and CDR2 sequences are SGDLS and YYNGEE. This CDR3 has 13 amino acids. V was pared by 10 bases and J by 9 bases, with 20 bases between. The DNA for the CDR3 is TGTGCCGCGGACAGAGCCGGGCGTAGTGAGCAGTTCTTC. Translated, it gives CAADRAGRSEQFF.

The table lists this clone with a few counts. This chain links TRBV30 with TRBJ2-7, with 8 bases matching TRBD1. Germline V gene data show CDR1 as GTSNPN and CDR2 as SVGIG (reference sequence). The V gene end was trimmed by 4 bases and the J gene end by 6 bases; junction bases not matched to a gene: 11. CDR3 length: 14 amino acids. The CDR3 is CAWNTGGSAVEQYF. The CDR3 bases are TGTGCCTGGAATACAGGGGGGTCCGCGGTCGAGCAGTACTTC.

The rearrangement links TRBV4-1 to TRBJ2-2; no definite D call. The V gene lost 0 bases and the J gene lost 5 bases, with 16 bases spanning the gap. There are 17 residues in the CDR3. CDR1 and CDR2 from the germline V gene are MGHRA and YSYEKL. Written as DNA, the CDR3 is TGCGCCAGCAGCCAAGATCCCCGTTCGGCCGGGACCGGGGAGCTGTTTTTT. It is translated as CASSQDPRSAGTGELFF.

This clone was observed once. Here the CDR3 reads CASSLASWGGLFSEAFF. DNA for the CDR3: TGCGCCAGCAGCTTGGCCTCGTGGGGGGGCCTATTCTCTGAAGCTTTCTTT. V gene TRBV5-1 combines with J gene TRBJ1-1, with D perhaps matching TRBD1 (6 bases). Germline V gene sequence: CDR1 SGHRS, CDR2 YFSETQ. V was clipped by 0 bases and J by 6 bases, with 21 bases between them. The CDR3 is made up of 17 amino acids.

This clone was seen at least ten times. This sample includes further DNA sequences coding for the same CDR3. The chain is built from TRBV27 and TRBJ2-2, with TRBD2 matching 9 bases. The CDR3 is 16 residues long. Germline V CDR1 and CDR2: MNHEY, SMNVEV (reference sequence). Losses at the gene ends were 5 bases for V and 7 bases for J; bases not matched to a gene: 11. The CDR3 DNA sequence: TGTGCCAGCAGTACCAATAGCGGGAGAGGGAACGGGGAGCTGTTTTTT. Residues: CASSTNSGRGNGELFF.

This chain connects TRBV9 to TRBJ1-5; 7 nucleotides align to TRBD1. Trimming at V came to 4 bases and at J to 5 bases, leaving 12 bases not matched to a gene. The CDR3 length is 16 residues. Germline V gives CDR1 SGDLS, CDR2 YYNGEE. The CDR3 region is CASSPGADRDYQPQHF. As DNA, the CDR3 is TGTGCCAGCAGCCCCGGGGCCGACAGGGATTATCAGCCCCAGCATTTT.